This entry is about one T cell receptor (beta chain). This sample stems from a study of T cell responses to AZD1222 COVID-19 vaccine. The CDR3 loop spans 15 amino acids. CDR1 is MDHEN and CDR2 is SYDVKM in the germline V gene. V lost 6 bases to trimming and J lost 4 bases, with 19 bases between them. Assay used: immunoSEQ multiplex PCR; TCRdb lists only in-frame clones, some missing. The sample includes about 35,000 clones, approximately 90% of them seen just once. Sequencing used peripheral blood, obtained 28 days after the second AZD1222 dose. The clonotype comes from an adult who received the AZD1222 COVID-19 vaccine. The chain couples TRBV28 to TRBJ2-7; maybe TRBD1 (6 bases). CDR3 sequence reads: CASRTQGSPSYEQYF. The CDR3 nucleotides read TGTGCCAGCAGGACTCAGGGGTCTCCCTCGTACGAGCAGTACTTC.